This is a list of T cell receptor beta chains from one sample in a study of graft-versus-host responses after intestinal transplantation. The assay was immunoSEQ multiplex PCR, and TCRdb's table has in-frame clones only and misses some. The table includes 74,000 or so clones, 92% detected once. Sequenced here: PBMCs, sampled 98 days after intestinal transplantation. Receptors were obtained from a human patient who received an intestinal transplant, so some T cells may come from the graft donor. The CDR3 runs from the conserved cysteine through the conserved F or W. A D gene is named only where the DNA matches it firmly. Size values are once, few and many counts, or a class for expanded clones, and some rows have none.

j_gene: TRBJ2-3
v_gene: TRBV6-1
d_gene: TRBD1
len: 15
abundance: -
CDR3aa: CASSRTGSGTDTQYF

j_gene: TRBJ2-3
v_gene: TRBV6-1
d_gene: -
len: 14
abundance: -
CDR3aa: CASSESGVIDTQYF

j_gene: TRBJ1-2
v_gene: TRBV2
d_gene: -
len: 15
abundance: -
CDR3aa: CASSEIVKSNYGYTF

j_gene: TRBJ1-1
v_gene: TRBV11-2
d_gene: -
len: 13
abundance: -
CDR3aa: CASRRVLNTEAFF

j_gene: TRBJ2-2
v_gene: TRBV5-1
d_gene: -
len: 16
abundance: once
CDR3aa: CASKGGAASNTGELFF

j_gene: TRBJ2-3
v_gene: TRBV5-4
d_gene: TRBD2
len: 14
abundance: -
CDR3aa: CASSLRGGSDTQYF

j_gene: TRBJ2-1
v_gene: TRBV7-2
d_gene: -
len: 12
abundance: -
CDR3aa: CASSLGHNEQFF

j_gene: TRBJ2-3
v_gene: TRBV11-3
d_gene: -
len: 13
abundance: -
CDR3aa: CASSLGPGDTQYF

j_gene: TRBJ2-7
v_gene: TRBV9
d_gene: -
len: 14
abundance: -
CDR3aa: CASSATGVLDEQYF

j_gene: TRBJ1-4
v_gene: TRBV28
d_gene: -
len: 17
abundance: -
CDR3aa: CASSLWGRTSPNEKLFF

j_gene: TRBJ1-1
v_gene: TRBV7-3
d_gene: TRBD1
len: 13
abundance: -
CDR3aa: CASSITGGTEAFF

j_gene: TRBJ2-6
v_gene: TRBV2
d_gene: -
len: 16
abundance: -
CDR3aa: CASVIAASSGANVLTF

j_gene: TRBJ2-3
v_gene: TRBV6-1
d_gene: TRBD2
len: 16
abundance: -
CDR3aa: CASSVNSGGSTDTQYF

j_gene: TRBJ2-3
v_gene: TRBV6-5
d_gene: -
len: 14
abundance: -
CDR3aa: CASTPSLGGNTQYF

j_gene: TRBJ1-3
v_gene: TRBV28
d_gene: -
len: 16
abundance: -
CDR3aa: CASSLIWTVPGNTIYF

j_gene: TRBJ2-3
v_gene: TRBV11-2
d_gene: -
len: 12
abundance: -
CDR3aa: CASSLNSDTQYF

j_gene: TRBJ2-1
v_gene: TRBV29-1
d_gene: TRBD2
len: 15
abundance: -
CDR3aa: CSVEGLGRVGNEQFF

j_gene: TRBJ1-4
v_gene: TRBV27
d_gene: -
len: 13
abundance: few
CDR3aa: CASSWRSTEKLFF

j_gene: TRBJ2-1
v_gene: TRBV5-1
d_gene: -
len: 16
abundance: -
CDR3aa: CASSFLLWTGRNEQFF

j_gene: TRBJ2-4
v_gene: TRBV6-1
d_gene: TRBD1
len: 13
abundance: -
CDR3aa: CASRLQGSGIQYF

j_gene: TRBJ1-4
v_gene: TRBV25-1
d_gene: -
len: 15
abundance: -
CDR3aa: CASSEFEGHDEKLFF

j_gene: TRBJ2-5
v_gene: TRBV10-1
d_gene: -
len: 13
abundance: -
CDR3aa: CASSSSREETQYF

j_gene: TRBJ2-7
v_gene: TRBV28
d_gene: -
len: 14
abundance: -
CDR3aa: CASCAPQSSYEQYF

j_gene: TRBJ2-3
v_gene: TRBV9
d_gene: -
len: 13
abundance: -
CDR3aa: CASSAYITDTQYF

j_gene: TRBJ2-3
v_gene: TRBV5-1
d_gene: TRBD2
len: 17
abundance: -
CDR3aa: CASSTSSGRDYLGTQYF

j_gene: TRBJ1-4
v_gene: TRBV27
d_gene: TRBD1
len: 18
abundance: -
CDR3aa: CASSLGGQGSYEGEKLFF

j_gene: TRBJ2-1
v_gene: TRBV2
d_gene: TRBD2
len: 17
abundance: -
CDR3aa: CASSEAKLAGLYNEQFF

j_gene: TRBJ2-2
v_gene: TRBV6-5
d_gene: -
len: 13
abundance: once
CDR3aa: CASPQGGTGELFF

j_gene: TRBJ2-1
v_gene: TRBV2
d_gene: TRBD2
len: 16
abundance: -
CDR3aa: CASTPELAGGYNEQFF

j_gene: TRBJ2-2
v_gene: TRBV10-1
d_gene: -
len: 16
abundance: -
CDR3aa: CASSELGGGPTGELFF

j_gene: TRBJ2-3
v_gene: TRBV27
d_gene: -
len: 12
abundance: -
CDR3aa: CASSLGSGTQYF

j_gene: TRBJ2-7
v_gene: TRBV9
d_gene: TRBD2
len: 15
abundance: -
CDR3aa: CASSEGLAGSYEQYF

j_gene: TRBJ2-5
v_gene: TRBV18
d_gene: -
len: 17
abundance: -
CDR3aa: CASSPAPSTGRQETQYF

j_gene: TRBJ2-7
v_gene: TRBV2
d_gene: -
len: 13
abundance: -
CDR3aa: CASSGQPNYEQYF

j_gene: TRBJ2-7
v_gene: TRBV10-3
d_gene: -
len: 12
abundance: -
CDR3aa: CAISSTGSEQYF

j_gene: TRBJ2-1
v_gene: TRBV4-1
d_gene: -
len: 12
abundance: -
CDR3aa: CVSSQEDYEQFF

j_gene: TRBJ1-2
v_gene: TRBV7-6
d_gene: -
len: 15
abundance: -
CDR3aa: CASSFKEQGLYGYTF

j_gene: TRBJ1-1
v_gene: TRBV6-5
d_gene: -
len: 14
abundance: once
CDR3aa: CASSSGSPNTEAFF

j_gene: TRBJ1-1
v_gene: TRBV29-1
d_gene: -
len: 12
abundance: -
CDR3aa: CSVSFETSEAFF

j_gene: TRBJ2-2
v_gene: TRBV2
d_gene: TRBD2
len: 18
abundance: -
CDR3aa: CASSPGLAGASSTGELFF

j_gene: TRBJ2-5
v_gene: TRBV30
d_gene: -
len: 15
abundance: -
CDR3aa: CAWSTKRQAGETQYF

j_gene: TRBJ2-1
v_gene: TRBV5-1
d_gene: TRBD1
len: 14
abundance: -
CDR3aa: CASNRDRGYNEQFF

j_gene: TRBJ2-7
v_gene: TRBV5-4
d_gene: -
len: 14
abundance: few
CDR3aa: CASSLDGRGYEQYF

j_gene: TRBJ1-2
v_gene: TRBV11-2
d_gene: -
len: 12
abundance: -
CDR3aa: CASSLADTGYTF

j_gene: TRBJ1-1
v_gene: TRBV6-1
d_gene: -
len: 13
abundance: once
CDR3aa: CASSDRPDLQAFF

j_gene: TRBJ1-6
v_gene: TRBV21-1
d_gene: -
len: 14
abundance: -
CDR3aa: CASSKSSMNSPLHF

j_gene: TRBJ1-4
v_gene: TRBV7-2
d_gene: TRBD1
len: 14
abundance: -
CDR3aa: CASSLDRGNEKLFF

j_gene: TRBJ2-7
v_gene: TRBV7-2
d_gene: -
len: 12
abundance: -
CDR3aa: CASSLGAYEQYF

j_gene: TRBJ2-2
v_gene: TRBV5-1
d_gene: TRBD1
len: 15
abundance: once
CDR3aa: CASRGTGTNTGELFF

j_gene: TRBJ2-7
v_gene: TRBV5-1
d_gene: -
len: 13
abundance: -
CDR3aa: CASSPGRDYEQYF

j_gene: TRBJ1-2
v_gene: TRBV6-5
d_gene: TRBD1
len: 14
abundance: -
CDR3aa: CASKGTGRKYGYTF

j_gene: TRBJ1-4
v_gene: TRBV9
d_gene: TRBD1
len: 15
abundance: -
CDR3aa: CASSAQGTGYEKLFF

j_gene: TRBJ2-1
v_gene: TRBV9
d_gene: TRBD2
len: 14
abundance: -
CDR3aa: CASSELAGGQEQFF